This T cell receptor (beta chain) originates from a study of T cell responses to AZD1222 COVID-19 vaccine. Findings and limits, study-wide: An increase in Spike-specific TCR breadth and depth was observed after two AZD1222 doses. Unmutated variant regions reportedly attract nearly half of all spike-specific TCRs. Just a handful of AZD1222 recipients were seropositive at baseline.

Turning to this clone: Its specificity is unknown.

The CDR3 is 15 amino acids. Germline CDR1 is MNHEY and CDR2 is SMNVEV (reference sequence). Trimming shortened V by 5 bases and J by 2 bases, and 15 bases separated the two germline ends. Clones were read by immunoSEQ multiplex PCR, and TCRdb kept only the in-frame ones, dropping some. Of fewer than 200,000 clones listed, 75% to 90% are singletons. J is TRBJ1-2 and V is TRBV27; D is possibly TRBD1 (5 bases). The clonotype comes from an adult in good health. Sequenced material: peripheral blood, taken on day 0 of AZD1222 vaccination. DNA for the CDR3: TGTGCCAGCAGTCCCCGAACAGGAGTAAACTATGGCTACACCTTC. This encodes CASSPRTGVNYGYTF.